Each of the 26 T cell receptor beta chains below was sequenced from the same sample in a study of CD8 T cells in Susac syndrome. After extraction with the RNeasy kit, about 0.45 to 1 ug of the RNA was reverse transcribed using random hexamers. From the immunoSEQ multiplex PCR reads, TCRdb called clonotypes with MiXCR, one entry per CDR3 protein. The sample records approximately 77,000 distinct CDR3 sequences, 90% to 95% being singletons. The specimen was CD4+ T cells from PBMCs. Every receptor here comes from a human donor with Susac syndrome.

The CDR3 reads CASSFSTSASLEQYF. The DNA of the CDR3 is TGTGCCAGCAGCTTTTCGACTAGCGCGTCTCTCGAGCAGTACTTC. The chain links TRBV11-2 to TRBJ2-7; 8 positions agree with TRBD2. The CDR3 is made up of 15 amino acids. The germline CDR1 and CDR2 sequences are SGHAT and FQNNGV. V lost 3 bases, J lost 6 bases, and 10 bases stayed unmatched.

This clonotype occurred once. The CDR3 DNA sequence: TGTGCCAGCAGCCAAGGAGGGGGAGACAGGTCCAATTCACCCCTCCACTTT. It encodes CASSQGGGDRSNSPLHF. The chain links TRBV3-1 to TRBJ1-6, with a possible D match to TRBD1 (6 bases). The V gene lost 1 base and the J gene lost 7 bases, with 17 bases spanning the gap. The CDR3 is 17 residues long. CDR1 LGHDT and CDR2 YNNKEL come from the germline V gene (reference sequence).

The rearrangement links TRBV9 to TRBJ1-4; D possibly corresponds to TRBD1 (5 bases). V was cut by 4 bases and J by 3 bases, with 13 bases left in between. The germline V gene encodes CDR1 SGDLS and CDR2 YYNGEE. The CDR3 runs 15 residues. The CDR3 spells CASSPRGGPNEKLFF. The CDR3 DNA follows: TGTGCCAGCAGCCCCCGGGGGGGACCTAATGAAAAACTGTTTTTT.

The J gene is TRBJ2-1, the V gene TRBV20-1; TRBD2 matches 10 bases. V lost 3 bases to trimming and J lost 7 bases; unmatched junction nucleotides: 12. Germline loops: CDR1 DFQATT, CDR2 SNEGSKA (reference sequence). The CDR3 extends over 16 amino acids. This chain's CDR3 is CSARDPTSGEGNEQFF. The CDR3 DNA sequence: TGCAGTGCTAGGGATCCAACTAGCGGGGAGGGGAATGAGCAGTTCTTC.

This CDR3 reads CASSKGTGTYNEQFF. As DNA, the CDR3 is TGTGCCAGTAGTAAGGGGACAGGGACGTACAATGAGCAGTTCTTC. This sequence joins TRBV19 and TRBJ2-1; TRBD1 aligns across 9 bases. Germline V lookup: CDR1 LNHDA, CDR2 SQIVND (reference sequence). V was clipped by 4 bases and J by 4 bases; unmatched bases: 5. This CDR3 has 15 amino acids.

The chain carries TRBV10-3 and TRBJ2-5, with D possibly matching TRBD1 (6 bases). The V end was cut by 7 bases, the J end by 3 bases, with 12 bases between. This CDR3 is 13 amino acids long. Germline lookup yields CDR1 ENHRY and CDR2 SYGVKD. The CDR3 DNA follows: TGTGCCATCACTAGGAGGACAGAAGAGACCCAGTACTTC. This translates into CAITRRTEETQYF.

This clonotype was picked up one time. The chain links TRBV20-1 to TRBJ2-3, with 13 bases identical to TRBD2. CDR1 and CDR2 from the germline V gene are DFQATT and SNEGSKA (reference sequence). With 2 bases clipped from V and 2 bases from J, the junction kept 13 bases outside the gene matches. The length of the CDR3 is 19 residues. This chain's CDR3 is CSARPPPGLAGDVTDTQYF. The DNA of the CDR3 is TGCAGTGCTAGACCCCCCCCCGGACTAGCGGGAGATGTCACAGATACGCAGTATTTT.

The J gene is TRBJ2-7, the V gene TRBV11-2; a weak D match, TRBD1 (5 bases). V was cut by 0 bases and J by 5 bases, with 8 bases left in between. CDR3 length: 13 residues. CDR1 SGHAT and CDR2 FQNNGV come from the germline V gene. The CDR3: CASSLDRADEQYF. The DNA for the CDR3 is TGTGCCAGCAGCTTAGACAGGGCGGACGAGCAGTACTTC.

The CDR3 DNA follows: TGCAGTGCCGGACAGGGGGTGGGTCAGCCCCAGCATTTT. Translated: CSAGQGVGQPQHF. The chain employs TRBV20-1 and TRBJ1-5; the match to TRBD1 covers 10 bases. This CDR3 has 13 residues. V trimming: 6 bases; J trimming: 6 bases; junction bases outside the gene matches: 5. Germline CDR1 DFQATT, CDR2 SNEGSKA (reference sequence).

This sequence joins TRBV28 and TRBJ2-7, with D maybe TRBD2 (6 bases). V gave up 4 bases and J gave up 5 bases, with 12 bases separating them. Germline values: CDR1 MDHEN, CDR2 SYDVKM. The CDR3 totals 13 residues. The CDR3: CASSSGAVDEQYF. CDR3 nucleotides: TGTGCCAGCAGTTCGGGAGCGGTCGACGAGCAGTACTTC.

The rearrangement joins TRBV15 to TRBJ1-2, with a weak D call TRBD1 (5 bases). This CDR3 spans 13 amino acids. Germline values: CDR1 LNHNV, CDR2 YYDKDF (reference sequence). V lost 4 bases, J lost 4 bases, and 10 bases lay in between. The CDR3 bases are TGTGCCACCAGCACCAGGGTATTCTATGGCTACACCTTC. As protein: CATSTRVFYGYTF.

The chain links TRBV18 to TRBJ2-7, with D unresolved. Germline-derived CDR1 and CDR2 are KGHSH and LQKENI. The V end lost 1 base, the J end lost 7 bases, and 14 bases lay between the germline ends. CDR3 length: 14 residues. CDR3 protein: CASSPRQVLGEQYF. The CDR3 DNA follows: TGTGCCAGCTCACCACGCCAGGTCCTGGGGGAGCAGTACTTC.

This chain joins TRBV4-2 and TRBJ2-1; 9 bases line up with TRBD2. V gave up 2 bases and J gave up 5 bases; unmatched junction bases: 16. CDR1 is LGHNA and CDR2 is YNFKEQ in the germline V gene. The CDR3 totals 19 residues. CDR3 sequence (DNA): TGTGCCAGCAGCCAAAGGCTACTTCGGTCTGCGGGAGGGGACAATGAGCAGTTCTTC. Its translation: CASSQRLLRSAGGDNEQFF.

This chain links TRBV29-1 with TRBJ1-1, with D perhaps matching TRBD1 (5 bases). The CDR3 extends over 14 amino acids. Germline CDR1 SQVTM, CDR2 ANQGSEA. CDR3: CFVVPRDVNTEAFF. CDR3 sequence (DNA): TGCTTCGTTGTCCCCCGGGACGTGAACACTGAAGCTTTCTTT.

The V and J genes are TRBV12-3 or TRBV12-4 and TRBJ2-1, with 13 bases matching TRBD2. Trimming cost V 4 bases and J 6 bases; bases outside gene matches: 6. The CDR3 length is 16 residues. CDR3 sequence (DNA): TGTGCCAGCAGTTCTAGGACTAGCGGGAGTATCAATGAGCAGTTCTTC. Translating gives CASSSRTSGSINEQFF.

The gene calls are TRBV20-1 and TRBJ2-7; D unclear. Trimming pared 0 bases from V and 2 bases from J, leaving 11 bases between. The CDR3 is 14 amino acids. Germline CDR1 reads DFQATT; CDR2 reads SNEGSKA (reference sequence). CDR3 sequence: CSARDEGLTYEQYF. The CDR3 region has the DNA TGCAGTGCTAGAGATGAAGGGCTGACCTACGAGCAGTACTTC.

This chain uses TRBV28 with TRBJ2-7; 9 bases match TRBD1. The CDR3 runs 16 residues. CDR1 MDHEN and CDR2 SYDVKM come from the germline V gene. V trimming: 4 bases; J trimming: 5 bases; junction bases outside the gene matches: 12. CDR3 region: CASSSFGTGIHNEQYF. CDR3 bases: TGTGCCAGCAGTTCCTTCGGGACAGGGATTCACAACGAGCAGTACTTC.

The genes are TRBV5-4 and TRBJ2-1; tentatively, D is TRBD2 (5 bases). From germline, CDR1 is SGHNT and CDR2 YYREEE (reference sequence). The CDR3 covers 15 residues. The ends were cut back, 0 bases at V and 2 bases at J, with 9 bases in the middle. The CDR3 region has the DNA TGTGCCAGCAGCTTGGGCCTGGGAGCCTACAATGAGCAGTTCTTC. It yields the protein CASSLGLGAYNEQFF.

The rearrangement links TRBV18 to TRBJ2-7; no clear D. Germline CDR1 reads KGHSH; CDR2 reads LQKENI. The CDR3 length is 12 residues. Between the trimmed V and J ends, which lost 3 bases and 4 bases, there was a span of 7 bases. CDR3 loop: CASSPTEYEQYF. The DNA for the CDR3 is TGTGCCAGCTCACCCACCGAGTACGAGCAGTACTTC.

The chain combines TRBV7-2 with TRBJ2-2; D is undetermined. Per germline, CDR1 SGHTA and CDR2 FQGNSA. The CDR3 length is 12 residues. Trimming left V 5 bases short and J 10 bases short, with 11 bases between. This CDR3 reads CASSPLREELFF. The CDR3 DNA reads TGTGCCAGCAGCCCCCTTAGAGAGGAGCTGTTTTTT.

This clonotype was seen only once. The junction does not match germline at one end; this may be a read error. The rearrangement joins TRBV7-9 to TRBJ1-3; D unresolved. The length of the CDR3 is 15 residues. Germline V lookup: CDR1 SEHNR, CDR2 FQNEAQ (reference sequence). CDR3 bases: TGTGCCAGCAGCCCATGGGTTAACTCTGAAAACACCATATATTTT. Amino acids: CASSPWVNSENTIYF.

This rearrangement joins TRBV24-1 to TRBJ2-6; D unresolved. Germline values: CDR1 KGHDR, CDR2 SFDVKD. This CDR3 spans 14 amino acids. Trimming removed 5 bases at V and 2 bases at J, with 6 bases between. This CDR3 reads CATSGPPGANVLTF. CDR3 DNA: TGTGCCACCAGTGGGCCTCCTGGGGCCAACGTCCTGACTTTC.

CDR3 protein: CASSQSRNTEAFF. CDR3 bases: TGTGCCAGCAGCCAGTCAAGGAACACTGAAGCTTTCTTT. This sequence joins TRBV14 and TRBJ1-1; D gene ambiguous. V was trimmed by 3 bases and J by 1 base, leaving 6 bases between them. Germline CDR1 SGHDN, CDR2 FVKESK. The CDR3 extends over 13 amino acids. The whole variable domain, filled in from reference TRBV14 and TRBJ1-1, reads EAGVTQFPSHSVIEKGQTVTLRCDPISGHDNLYWYRRVMGKEIKFLLHFVKESKQDESGMPNNRFLAERTGGTYSTLKVQPAELEDSGVYFCASSQSRNTEAFFGQGTRLTVV.

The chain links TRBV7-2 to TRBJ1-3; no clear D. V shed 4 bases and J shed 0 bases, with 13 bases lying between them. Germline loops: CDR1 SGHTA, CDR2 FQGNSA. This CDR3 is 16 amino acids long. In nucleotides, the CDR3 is TGTGCCAGCAGCTCCGCTGGACTGAACTCTGGAAACACCATATATTTT. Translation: CASSSAGLNSGNTIYF.

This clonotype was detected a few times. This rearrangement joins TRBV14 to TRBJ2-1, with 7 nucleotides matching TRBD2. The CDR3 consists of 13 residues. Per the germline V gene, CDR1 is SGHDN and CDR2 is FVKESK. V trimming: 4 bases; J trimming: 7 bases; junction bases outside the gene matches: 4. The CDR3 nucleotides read TGTGCCAGCAGCCTCGGGAGGCGGAATGAGCAGTTCTTC. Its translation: CASSLGRRNEQFF.

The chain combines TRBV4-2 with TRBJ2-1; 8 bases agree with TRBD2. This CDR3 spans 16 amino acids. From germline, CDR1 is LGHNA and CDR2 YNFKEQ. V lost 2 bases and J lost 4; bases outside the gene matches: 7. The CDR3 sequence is CASSQQAGGGYNEQFF. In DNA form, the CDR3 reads TGTGCCAGCAGCCAACAGGCGGGGGGAGGGTACAATGAGCAGTTCTTC.